The 7 T cell receptor beta chains below come from one sample, sequenced in a study of T cell repertoires in cytomegalovirus infection. Their specific antigens are unknown. Each CDR3 protein is one row after TCRdb ran MiXCR on the reads. The sample shows 680,000 or so distinct CDR3 sequences, around 31% of them seen only once. Sample: cultured PBMCs, taken from culture after CMV antigen stimulation. These receptors all stem from a human donor in good health (CMV status not recorded). Some clones in this sample may be carry-over from other donors' samples.

This clonotype was seen a handful of times. The chain has TRBV6-8 and TRBJ2-2; no definite D call. The ends were cut back, 1 base at V and 3 bases at J, with 3 bases in the middle. Germline V CDR1 and CDR2: MNHGY, SAAAGT. This CDR3 spans 13 amino acids. CDR3 sequence: CASSYLDTGELFF. The CDR3 DNA reads as TGTGCCAGCAGTTACTTGGACACCGGGGAGCTGTTTTTT.

The rearrangement joins TRBV19 to TRBJ1-4; D is undetermined. Deletions cut 7 bases from V and 7 bases from J, with 13 bases between. This CDR3 region has 13 residues. Germline assignment: CDR1 LNHDA and CDR2 SQIVND (reference sequence). In DNA form, the CDR3 reads TGTGCCAGTAAGGCGGCGCATGCTGAAAAACTGTTTTTT. Translated, it gives CASKAAHAEKLFF.

The V and J genes are TRBV5-4 and TRBJ2-5, with D perhaps matching TRBD1 (6 bases). Germline loops: CDR1 SGHNT, CDR2 YYREEE (reference sequence). V was cut by 0 bases and J by 7 bases, with 19 bases left in between. CDR3 length: 16 amino acids. CDR3 nucleotide sequence: TGTGCCAGCAGCTTGGACGTGGGGGCCCGGCCAAGGACCCAGTACTTC. It codes for CASSLDVGARPRTQYF.

The chain's CDR3 is CSARAGEPYEQYF. As DNA, the CDR3 is TGCAGTGCTAGAGCGGGGGAACCCTACGAGCAGTACTTC. The chain is built from TRBV20-1 and TRBJ2-7, with D possibly matching TRBD2 (6 bases). Germline CDR1 DFQATT, CDR2 SNEGSKA (reference sequence). The V end lost 1 base, the J end lost 2 bases, and 9 bases lay between the germline ends. CDR3 size: 13 residues.

The chain recombines TRBV2 with TRBJ2-4; TRBD1 might be the D (7 bases). Trimming took 7 bases from V and 8 from J, leaving 18 bases between them. Germline V gene data show CDR1 as SNHLY and CDR2 as FYNNEI. The CDR3 spans 14 residues. The CDR3 coding sequence is TGTGCCAGCACTATGCCAGGGGGGCCCGACATTCAGTACTTC. Translating gives CASTMPGGPDIQYF.

This chain links TRBV7-6 with TRBJ1-2, with a weak D call TRBD1 (5 bases). Germline V gives CDR1 SGHVS, CDR2 FNYEAQ. This CDR3 comprises 13 residues. Trimming shortened V by 5 bases and J by 6 bases, and 13 bases separated the two germline ends. CDR3 region: CASSPSGGNGYTF. CDR3 nucleotides: TGTGCCAGCAGCCCCAGTGGGGGGAATGGCTACACCTTC.

The CDR3 coding sequence is TGCGCCAGCAGACTAGCGGGAACCCGTGGCACAGATACGCAGTATTTT. This codes for CASRLAGTRGTDTQYF. The V and J genes are TRBV5-1 and TRBJ2-3; TRBD2 matches at 10 bases. J lost 1 base, V lost 5 bases, and 7 bases had no gene match. Germline V gives CDR1 SGHRS, CDR2 YFSETQ. The CDR3 runs 16 residues. Complete variable domain (other parts from reference TRBV5-1 and TRBJ2-3): KAGVTQTPRYLIKTRGQQVTLSCSPISGHRSVSWYQQTPGQGLQFLFEYFSETQRNKGNFPGRFSGRQFSNSRSEMNVSTLELGDSALYLCASRLAGTRGTDTQYFGPGTRLTVL.